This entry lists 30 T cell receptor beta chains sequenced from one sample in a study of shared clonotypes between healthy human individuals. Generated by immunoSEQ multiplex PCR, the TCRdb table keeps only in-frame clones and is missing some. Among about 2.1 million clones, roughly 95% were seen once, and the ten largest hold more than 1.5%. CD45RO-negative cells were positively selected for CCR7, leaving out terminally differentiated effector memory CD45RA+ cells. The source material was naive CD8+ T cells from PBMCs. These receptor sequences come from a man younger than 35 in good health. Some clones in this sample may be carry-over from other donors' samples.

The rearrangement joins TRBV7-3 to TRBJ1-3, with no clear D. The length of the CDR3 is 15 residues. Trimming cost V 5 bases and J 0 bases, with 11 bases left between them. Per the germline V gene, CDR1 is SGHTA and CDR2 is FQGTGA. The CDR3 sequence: CASSESGVSGNTIYF. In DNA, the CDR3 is TGTGCCAGCAGCGAGTCTGGTGTCTCTGGAAACACCATATATTTT.

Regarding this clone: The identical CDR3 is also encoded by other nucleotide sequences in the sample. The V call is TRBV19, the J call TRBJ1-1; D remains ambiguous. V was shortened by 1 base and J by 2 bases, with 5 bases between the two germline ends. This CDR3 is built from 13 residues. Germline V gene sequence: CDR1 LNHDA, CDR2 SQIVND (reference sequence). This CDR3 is CASSIGPNTEAFF. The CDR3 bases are TGTGCCAGTAGTATAGGCCCCAACACTGAAGCTTTCTTT. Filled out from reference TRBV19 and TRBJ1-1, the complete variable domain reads DGGITQSPKYLFRKEGQNVTLSCEQNLNHDAMYWYRQDPGQGLRLIYYSQIVNDFQKGDIAEGYSVSREKKESFPLTVTSAQKNPTAFYLCASSIGPNTEAFFGQGTRLTVV.

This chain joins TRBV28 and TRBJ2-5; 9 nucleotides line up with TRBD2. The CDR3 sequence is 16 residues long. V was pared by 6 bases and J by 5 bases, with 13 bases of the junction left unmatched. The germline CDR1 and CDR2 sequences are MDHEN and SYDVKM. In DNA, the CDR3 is TGTGCCAGCAGCTACCTTAGCGGGAGCCCCGGGGAGACCCAGTACTTC. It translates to CASSYLSGSPGETQYF.

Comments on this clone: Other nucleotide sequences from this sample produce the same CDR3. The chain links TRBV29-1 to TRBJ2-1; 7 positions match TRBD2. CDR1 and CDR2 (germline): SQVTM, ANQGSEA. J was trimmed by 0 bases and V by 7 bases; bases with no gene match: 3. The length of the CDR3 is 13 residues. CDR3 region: CSAGGSSYNEQFF. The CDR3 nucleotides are TGCAGCGCCGGCGGGAGCTCCTACAATGAGCAGTTCTTC.

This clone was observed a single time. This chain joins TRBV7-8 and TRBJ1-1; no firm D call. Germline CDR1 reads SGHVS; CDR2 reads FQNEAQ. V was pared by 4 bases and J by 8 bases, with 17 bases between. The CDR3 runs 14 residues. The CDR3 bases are TGTGCCAGCAGCTCCCAAGGGTATTTGGGGGAAGCTTTCTTT. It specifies CASSSQGYLGEAFF.

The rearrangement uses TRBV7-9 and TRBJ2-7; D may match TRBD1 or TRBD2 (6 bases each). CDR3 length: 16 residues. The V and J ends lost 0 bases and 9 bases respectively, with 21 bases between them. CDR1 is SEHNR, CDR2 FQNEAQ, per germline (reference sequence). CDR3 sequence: CASSLAAGHGGGVQYF. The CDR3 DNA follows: TGTGCCAGCAGCTTAGCCGCGGGACACGGAGGCGGGGTGCAGTACTTC.

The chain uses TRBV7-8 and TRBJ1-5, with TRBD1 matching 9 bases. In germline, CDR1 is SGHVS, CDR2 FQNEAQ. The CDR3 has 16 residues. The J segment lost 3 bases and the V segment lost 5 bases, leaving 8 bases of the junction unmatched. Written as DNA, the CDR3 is TGTGCCAGCAGCCTACAGGGGGCTCTGTTCAATCAGCCCCAGCATTTT. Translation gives CASSLQGALFNQPQHF.

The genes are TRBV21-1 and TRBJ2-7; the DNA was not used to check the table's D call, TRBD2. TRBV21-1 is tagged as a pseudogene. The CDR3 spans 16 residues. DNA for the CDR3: TGTGCCAGCAGCAAAGTTGGGGGGATTTCCCCCTACGAGCAGTACTTC. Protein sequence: CASSKVGGISPYEQYF.

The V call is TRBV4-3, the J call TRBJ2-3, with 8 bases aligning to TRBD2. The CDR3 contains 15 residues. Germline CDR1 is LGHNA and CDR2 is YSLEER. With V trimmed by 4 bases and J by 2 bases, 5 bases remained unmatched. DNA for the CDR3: TGCGCCAGCAGCCGCCTACTAGCGGCCACAGATACGCAGTATTTT. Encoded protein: CASSRLLAATDTQYF.

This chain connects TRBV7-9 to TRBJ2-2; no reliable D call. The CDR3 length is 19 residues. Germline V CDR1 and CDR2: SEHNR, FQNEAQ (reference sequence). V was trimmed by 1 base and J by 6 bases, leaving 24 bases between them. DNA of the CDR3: TGTGCCAGCAGCTTAGTAAGACGCCTCGTTGGTGATTCGTCCGGGGAGCTGTTTTTT. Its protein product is CASSLVRRLVGDSSGELFF.

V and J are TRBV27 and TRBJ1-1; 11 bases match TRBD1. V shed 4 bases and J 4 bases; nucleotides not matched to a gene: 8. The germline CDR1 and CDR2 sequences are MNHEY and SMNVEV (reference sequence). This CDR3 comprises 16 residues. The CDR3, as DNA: TGTGCCAGCAGTTCCCCCCTAGGACAGGGGGCCACTGAAGCTTTCTTT. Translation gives CASSSPLGQGATEAFF.

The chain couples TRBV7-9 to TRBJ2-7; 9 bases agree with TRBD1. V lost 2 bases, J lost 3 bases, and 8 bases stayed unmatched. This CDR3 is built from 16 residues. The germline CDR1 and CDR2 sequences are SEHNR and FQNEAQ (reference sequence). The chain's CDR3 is CASSLTSGTGLYEQYF. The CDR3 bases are TGTGCCAGCAGCTTAACTTCCGGGACAGGGCTCTACGAGCAGTACTTC.

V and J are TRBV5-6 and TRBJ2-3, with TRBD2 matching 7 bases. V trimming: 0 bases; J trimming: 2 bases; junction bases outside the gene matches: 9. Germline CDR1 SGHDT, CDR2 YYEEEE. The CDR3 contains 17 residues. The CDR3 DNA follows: TGTGCCAGCAGCTTGGCCGCTAGCGGAGCCCCCACAGATACGCAGTATTTT. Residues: CASSLAASGAPTDTQYF.

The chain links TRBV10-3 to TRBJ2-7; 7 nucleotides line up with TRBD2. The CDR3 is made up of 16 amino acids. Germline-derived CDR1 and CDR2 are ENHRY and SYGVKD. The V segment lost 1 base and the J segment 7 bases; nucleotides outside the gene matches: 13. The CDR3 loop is CAISEWGGRARGEQYF. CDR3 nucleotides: TGTGCCATCAGTGAGTGGGGAGGGAGGGCCCGTGGGGAGCAGTACTTC.

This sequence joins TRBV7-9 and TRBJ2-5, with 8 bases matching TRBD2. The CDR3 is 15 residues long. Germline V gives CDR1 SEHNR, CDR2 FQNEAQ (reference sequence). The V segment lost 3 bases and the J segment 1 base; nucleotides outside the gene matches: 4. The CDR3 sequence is CASSFPGTSQETQYF. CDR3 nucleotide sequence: TGTGCCAGCAGCTTCCCCGGGACTAGCCAAGAGACCCAGTACTTC. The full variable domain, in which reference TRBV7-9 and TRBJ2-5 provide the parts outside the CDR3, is DTGVSQNPRHKITKRGQNVTFRCDPISEHNRLYWYRQTLGQGPEFLTYFQNEAQLEKSRLLSDRFSAERPKGSFSTLEIQRTEQGDSAMYLCASSFPGTSQETQYFGPGTRLLVL.

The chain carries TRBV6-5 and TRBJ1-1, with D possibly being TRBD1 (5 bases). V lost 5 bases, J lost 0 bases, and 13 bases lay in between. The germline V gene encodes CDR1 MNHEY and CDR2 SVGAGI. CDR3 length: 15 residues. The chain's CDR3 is CASSARQPVNTEAFF. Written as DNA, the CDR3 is TGTGCCAGCAGTGCCCGACAGCCAGTGAACACTGAAGCTTTCTTT.

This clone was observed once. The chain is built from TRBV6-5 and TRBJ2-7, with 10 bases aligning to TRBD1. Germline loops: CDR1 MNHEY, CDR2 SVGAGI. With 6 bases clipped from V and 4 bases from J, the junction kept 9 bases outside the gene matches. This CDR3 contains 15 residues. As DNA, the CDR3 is TGTGCCAGCAGCCGAGGGACAGGGGTTTTATACGAGCAGTACTTC. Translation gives CASSRGTGVLYEQYF.

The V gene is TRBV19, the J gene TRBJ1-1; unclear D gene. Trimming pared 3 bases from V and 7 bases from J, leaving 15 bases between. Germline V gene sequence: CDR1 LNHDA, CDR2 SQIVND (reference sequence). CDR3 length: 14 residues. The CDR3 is CASSIRTATLEAFF. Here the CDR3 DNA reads TGTGCCAGTAGTATCCGAACAGCCACCCTTGAAGCTTTCTTT.

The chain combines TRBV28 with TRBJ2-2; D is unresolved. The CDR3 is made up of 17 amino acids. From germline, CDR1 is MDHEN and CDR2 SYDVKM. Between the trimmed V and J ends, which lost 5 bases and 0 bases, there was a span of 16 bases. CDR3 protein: CASSVSISLSNTGELFF. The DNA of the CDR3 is TGTGCCAGCAGTGTATCGATTTCCCTTTCGAACACCGGGGAGCTGTTTTTT.

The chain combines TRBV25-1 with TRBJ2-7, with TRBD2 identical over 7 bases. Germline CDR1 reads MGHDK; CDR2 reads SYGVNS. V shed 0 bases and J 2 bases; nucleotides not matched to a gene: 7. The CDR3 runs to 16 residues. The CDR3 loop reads CASSEYARETTYEQYF. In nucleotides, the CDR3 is TGTGCCAGCAGTGAATATGCGCGGGAGACAACCTACGAGCAGTACTTC.

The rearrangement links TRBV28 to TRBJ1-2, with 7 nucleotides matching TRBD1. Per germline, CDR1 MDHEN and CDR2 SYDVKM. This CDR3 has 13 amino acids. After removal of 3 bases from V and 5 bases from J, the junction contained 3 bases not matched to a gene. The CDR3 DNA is TGTGCCAGCAGTTTCAGGGGGTGGTATGGCTACACCTTC. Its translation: CASSFRGWYGYTF.

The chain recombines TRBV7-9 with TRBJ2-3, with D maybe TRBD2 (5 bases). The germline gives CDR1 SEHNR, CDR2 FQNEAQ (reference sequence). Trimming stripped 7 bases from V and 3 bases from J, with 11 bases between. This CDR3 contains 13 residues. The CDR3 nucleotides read TGTGCCAGCACCCCTAGGGAGACAGATACGCAGTATTTT. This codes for CASTPRETDTQYF.

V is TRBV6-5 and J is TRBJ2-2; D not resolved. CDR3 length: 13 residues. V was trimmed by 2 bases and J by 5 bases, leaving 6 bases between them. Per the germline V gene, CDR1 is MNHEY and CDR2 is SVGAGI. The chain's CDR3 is CASSYEVTGELFF. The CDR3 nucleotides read TGTGCCAGCAGTTACGAGGTTACCGGGGAGCTGTTTTTT.

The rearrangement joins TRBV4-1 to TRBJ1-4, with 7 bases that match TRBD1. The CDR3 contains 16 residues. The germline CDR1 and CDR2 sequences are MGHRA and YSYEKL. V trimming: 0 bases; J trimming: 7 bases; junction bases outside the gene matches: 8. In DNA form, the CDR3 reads TGCGCCAGCAGCCAAGACCCGACAGGGAGGACTGAAAAACTGTTTTTT. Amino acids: CASSQDPTGRTEKLFF.

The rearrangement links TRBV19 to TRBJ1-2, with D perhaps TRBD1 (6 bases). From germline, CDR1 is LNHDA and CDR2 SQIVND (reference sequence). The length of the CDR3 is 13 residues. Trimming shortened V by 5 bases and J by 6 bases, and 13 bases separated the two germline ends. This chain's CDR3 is CASSPGTLDGYTF. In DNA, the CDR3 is TGTGCCAGTAGTCCCGGGACACTCGATGGCTACACCTTC.

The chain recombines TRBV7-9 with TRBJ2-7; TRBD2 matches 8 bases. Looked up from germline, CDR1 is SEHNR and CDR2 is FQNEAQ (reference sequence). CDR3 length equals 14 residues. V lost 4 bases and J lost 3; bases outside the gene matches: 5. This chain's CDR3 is CASSSTGTSYEQYF. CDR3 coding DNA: TGTGCCAGCAGCTCGACCGGGACTAGCTACGAGCAGTACTTC.

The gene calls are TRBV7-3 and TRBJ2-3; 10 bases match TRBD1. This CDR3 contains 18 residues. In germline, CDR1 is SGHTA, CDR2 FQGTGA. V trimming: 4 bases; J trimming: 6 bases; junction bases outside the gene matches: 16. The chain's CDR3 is CASSSGGAGTGVKDTQYF. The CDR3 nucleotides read TGTGCCAGCAGCTCAGGAGGCGCTGGGACAGGGGTAAAGGATACGCAGTATTTT.

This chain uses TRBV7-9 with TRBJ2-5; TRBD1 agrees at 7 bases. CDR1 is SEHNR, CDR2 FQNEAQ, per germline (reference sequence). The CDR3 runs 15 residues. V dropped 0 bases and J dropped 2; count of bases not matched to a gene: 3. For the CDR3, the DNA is TGTGCCAGCAGCTTAGCCCCGGGACAGCAAGAGACCCAGTACTTC. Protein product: CASSLAPGQQETQYF.

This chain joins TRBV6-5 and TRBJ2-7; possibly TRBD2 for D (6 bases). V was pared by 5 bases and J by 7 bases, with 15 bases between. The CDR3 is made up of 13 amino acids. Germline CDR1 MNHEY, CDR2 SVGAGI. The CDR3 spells CASSERLVGEQYF. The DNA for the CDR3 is TGTGCCAGCAGTGAGAGACTAGTCGGGGAGCAGTACTTC.

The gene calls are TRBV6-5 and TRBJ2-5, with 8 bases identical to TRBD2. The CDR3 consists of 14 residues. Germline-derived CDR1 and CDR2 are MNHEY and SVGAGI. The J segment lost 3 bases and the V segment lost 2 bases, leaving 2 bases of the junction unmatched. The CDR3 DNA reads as TGTGCCAGCAGTTACCGGGGGGGAGAAGAGACCCAGTACTTC. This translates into CASSYRGGEETQYF.